The clone carrying this T cell receptor (beta chain) was detected a few times. The CDR3 is made up of 12 amino acids. V shed 8 bases and J shed 5 bases, with 12 bases lying between them. Researchers made TCR beta libraries by using iRepertoire HTBI primers and running Arm-PCR on CDR3 regions. TCRdb independently ran MiXCR on the multiplex PCR reads; one entry per CDR3 protein. This sample has over 500,000 distinct CDR3 sequences, with approximately 16% found just once. The data are from a study of regulatory T cells in long-lasting Graves disease. Time point: newly diagnosed GD, antithyroid drugs for less than 3 months. With RNA extracted from PBMCs as input, the TCR library was made. A volume of nine milliliters of peripheral blood was collected in EDTA tubes. Separately, the same data were catalogued under a study of T cells in Graves' hyperthyroidism and ophthalmopathy. Per that study: TCR CDR3 underwent first-round RT-PCR with the HTBI primer set.

This chain joins TRBV12-3 or TRBV12-4 and TRBJ2-5; perhaps TRBD2 as D (6 bases). The sequencing used peripheral blood mononuclear cells (PBMCs), collected at new diagnosis, from a patient treated with antithyroid drugs. The sequence was collected from a man younger than 35 with Graves disease. Here the CDR3 reads CASEEGGETQYF. CDR3 DNA sequence: TGTGCCAGCGAGGAGGGTGGGGAGACCCAGTACTTC.